Listed below are T cell receptor beta chains from one sample, sequenced in a study of blood T cell repertoires in COVID-19. Profiling relied on immunoSEQ multiplex PCR, and the TCRdb table lists in-frame clones only, not all of them. There are under 550,000 clones in the sample; around nine tenths occur only once, and roughly 0.87% lies in the top ten. Sequencing was done on a sample of peripheral blood. These receptor sequences come from a man aged 18-30 years with COVID-19, enrolled during active disease. Both conserved end residues are trimmed from each CDR3. A D gene is named only where the DNA matches it firmly.

J | D | V | CDR3
TRBJ2-7 | - | TRBV19 | ASSIASGTGPYEQY
TRBJ2-1 | - | TRBV4-1 | ASSQEWSIAYNEQF
TRBJ2-2 | - | TRBV30 | AWSHGLEAGELF
TRBJ2-7 | TRBD2 | TRBV3-1/TRBV3-2 | ASSQGTNSYEQY
TRBJ2-3 | TRBD2 | TRBV5-4 | ASSLGGGRGLGDTQY
TRBJ2-3 | - | TRBV18 | ASSTVFTDTQY
TRBJ2-7 | - | TRBV11-2 | ASRIPGGDRHEQY
TRBJ1-1 | - | TRBV21-1 | ASSKAQGTGPNTEAF
TRBJ2-2 | TRBD2 | TRBV2 | ASSAGTSGKAGRGAV
TRBJ2-1 | TRBD2 | TRBV5-1 | ASSLGGLGINEQF
TRBJ2-5 | TRBD2 | TRBV7-9 | ASSLMPLAGGSSETQY
TRBJ1-3 | - | TRBV4-1 | ASSLRGFSGNTIY
TRBJ1-2 | TRBD1 | TRBV19 | ASGRDREYGYT
TRBJ1-4 | - | TRBV18 | ASSPRQDNEKLF
TRBJ1-6 | - | TRBV14 | ASSQGGEYNSPLH
TRBJ2-2 | TRBD1 | TRBV6-5 | ASRTGGTGELF
TRBJ2-7 | - | TRBV19 | ASSIDTGIWAYEQY